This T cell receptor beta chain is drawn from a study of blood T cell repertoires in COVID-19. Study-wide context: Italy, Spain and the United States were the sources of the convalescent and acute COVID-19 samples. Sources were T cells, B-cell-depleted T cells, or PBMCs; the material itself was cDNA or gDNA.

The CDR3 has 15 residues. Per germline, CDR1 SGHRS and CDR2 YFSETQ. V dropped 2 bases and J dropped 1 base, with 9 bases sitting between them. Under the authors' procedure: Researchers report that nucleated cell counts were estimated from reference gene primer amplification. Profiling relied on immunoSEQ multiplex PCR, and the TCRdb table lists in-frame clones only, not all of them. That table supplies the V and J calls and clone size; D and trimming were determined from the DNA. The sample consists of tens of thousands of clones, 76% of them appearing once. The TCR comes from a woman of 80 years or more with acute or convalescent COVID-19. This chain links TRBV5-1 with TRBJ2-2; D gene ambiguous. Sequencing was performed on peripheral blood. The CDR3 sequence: CASSFPLGNTGELFF. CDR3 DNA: TGCGCCAGCAGCTTCCCCCTAGGGAACACCGGGGAGCTGTTTTTT.